A single sample is the source of the 32 T cell receptor beta chains below, sequenced in a study of siplizumab effects on memory and regulatory T cells. Method: immunoSEQ multiplex PCR; TCRdb's copy keeps in-frame clones and lacks some. The sample carries 60,000 to 65,000 clones, 65% to 80% recorded once. Sequencing was done on a sample of memory CD4+ T cells sorted from blood. All receptors come from a human donor in good health.

This sequence joins TRBV6-1 and TRBJ1-1; D is ambiguous. V lost 7 bases and J 3 bases, leaving 6 bases between the germline ends. Germline V gene lookup returns CDR1 MNHNS and CDR2 SASEGT. The CDR3 sequence is 11 residues long. The CDR3 bases are TGTGCCAGCACGAAGGACACTGAAGCTTTCTTT. Translating it yields CASTKDTEAFF.

This chain joins TRBV14 and TRBJ2-3; no definite D call. This CDR3 has 14 residues. Looked up from germline, CDR1 is SGHDN and CDR2 is FVKESK. Trimming removed 1 base from V and 4 bases from J, with 9 bases in between. CDR3 nucleotides: TGTGCCAGCAGCCAAGCAAGCCGCTCAGATACGCAGTATTTT. Amino acids: CASSQASRSDTQYF.

The J gene is TRBJ2-6, the V gene TRBV18; D may correspond to TRBD1 or TRBD2 (5 bases each). V lost 3 bases and J lost 0, with 21 bases in between. The CDR3 length is 20 residues. The germline V gene encodes CDR1 KGHSH and CDR2 LQKENI. Written as DNA, the CDR3 is TGTGCCAGCTCACCGGGCCTCGGTCGGGGCGGCGGCTCTGGGGCCAACGTCCTGACTTTC. Protein sequence: CASSPGLGRGGGSGANVLTF.

The chain uses TRBV7-6 and TRBJ2-1; 7 bases align to TRBD2. The ends lost 1 base at V and 6 bases at J; junction bases unmatched: 6. The germline CDR1 and CDR2 sequences are SGHVS and FNYEAQ. The CDR3 has 15 amino acids. The CDR3 nucleotides read TGTGCCAGCAGCTTAGAACTAGCGCGAATCAATGAGCAGTTCTTC. Protein product: CASSLELARINEQFF.

The gene calls are TRBV6-5 and TRBJ2-3; no reliable D call. This CDR3 is 11 amino acids long. Deletions cut 6 bases from V and 4 bases from J, with 5 bases between. CDR1 MNHEY and CDR2 SVGAGI come from the germline V gene. DNA for the CDR3: TGTGCCAGCAGCCAATCAGATACGCAGTATTTT. It codes for CASSQSDTQYF.

CDR3: CASSRTASNYGYTF. CDR3 nucleotides: TGTGCCAGTAGCCGGACAGCGTCTAACTATGGCTACACCTTC. The J gene is TRBJ1-2, the V gene TRBV19; TRBD1 might be the D (6 bases). The CDR3 extends over 14 amino acids. Germline V gives CDR1 LNHDA, CDR2 SQIVND (reference sequence). Trimming cost V 6 bases and J 0 bases, with 11 bases left between them.

This chain links TRBV12-5 with TRBJ1-4, with 12 bases identical to TRBD1. CDR1 and CDR2 (germline): LGHNT, FRNRAP. After removal of 7 bases from V and 8 bases from J, the junction contained 5 bases not matched to a gene. This CDR3 spans 14 amino acids. The CDR3 protein is CASALGQGAEKLFF. CDR3 nucleotide sequence: TGTGCTAGTGCGTTGGGACAGGGGGCAGAAAAACTGTTTTTT.

The table lists this clone with a count of one. This chain joins TRBV5-6 and TRBJ2-3, with D perhaps TRBD1 (6 bases). V was pared by 3 bases and J by 5 bases, with 16 bases between. Per the germline V gene, CDR1 is SGHDT and CDR2 is YYEEEE. The CDR3 loop spans 15 amino acids. The CDR3: CASSSGTRTGDTQYF. The DNA for the CDR3 is TGTGCCAGCAGCTCCGGGACAAGGACGGGAGATACGCAGTATTTT.

The chain links TRBV5-6 to TRBJ2-3; tentatively, D is TRBD2 (5 bases). CDR1 is SGHDT and CDR2 is YYEEEE in the germline V gene. There are 13 residues in the CDR3. Trimming pared 3 bases from V and 0 bases from J, leaving 5 bases between. The CDR3 sequence: CASSWTSTDTQYF. DNA of the CDR3: TGTGCCAGCAGCTGGACTAGCACAGATACGCAGTATTTT.

This clone was seen a handful of times. The gene calls are TRBV30 and TRBJ1-1; 8 positions agree with TRBD1. The CDR3 is 13 amino acids. V dropped 2 bases and J dropped 5; count of bases not matched to a gene: 4. The germline V gene has CDR1 GTSNPN and CDR2 SVGIG (reference sequence). The chain's CDR3 is CAWSQQGGTEAFF. The CDR3 coding sequence is TGTGCCTGGAGTCAACAGGGGGGGACTGAAGCTTTCTTT.

This clone turned up a few times. V is TRBV27 and J is TRBJ2-7; the D is unclear. CDR3 length: 13 amino acids. Trimming pared 2 bases from V and 3 bases from J, leaving 8 bases between. Germline lookup yields CDR1 MNHEY and CDR2 SMNVEV (reference sequence). This CDR3 reads CASSLRLNYEQYF. DNA for the CDR3: TGTGCCAGCAGTTTAAGGCTGAACTACGAGCAGTACTTC.

V gene TRBV4-2 combines with J gene TRBJ2-3, with 8 bases aligning to TRBD2. This CDR3 is 17 amino acids long. V lost 5 bases and J lost 0; bases outside the gene matches: 10. From germline, CDR1 is LGHNA and CDR2 YNFKEQ. The CDR3 reads CASSEGDGGVSTDTQYF. In DNA, the CDR3 is TGTGCCAGCAGCGAAGGCGACGGGGGGGTTAGCACAGATACGCAGTATTTT.

J is TRBJ1-1 and V is TRBV27; D call uncertain. The V end lost 5 bases, the J end lost 0 bases, and 13 bases lay between the germline ends. Germline V gives CDR1 MNHEY, CDR2 SMNVEV (reference sequence). This CDR3 contains 15 residues. Here the CDR3 DNA reads TGTGCCAGCAGTCTTCTGGACCCTATGAACACTGAAGCTTTCTTT. This encodes CASSLLDPMNTEAFF.

The chain uses TRBV14 and TRBJ1-1; no reliable D call. V was clipped by 2 bases and J by 0 bases, with 16 bases between them. Germline V gene lookup returns CDR1 SGHDN and CDR2 FVKESK. This CDR3 contains 17 residues. The chain's CDR3 is CASSQPGQLPLNTEAFF. In DNA, the CDR3 is TGTGCCAGCAGCCAACCCGGGCAGTTGCCCCTGAACACTGAAGCTTTCTTT.

J is TRBJ2-5 and V is TRBV10-3; D is undetermined. Germline V gene lookup returns CDR1 ENHRY and CDR2 SYGVKD. There are 13 residues in the CDR3. Trimming removed 0 bases from V and 3 bases from J, with 5 bases in between. The CDR3 sequence: CAISESIKETQYF. The CDR3 nucleotides read TGTGCCATCAGTGAGTCGATAAAAGAGACCCAGTACTTC.

This clone occurred a few times. The chain uses TRBV7-2 and TRBJ2-3; D not certain. The CDR3 length is 15 residues. Germline-derived CDR1 and CDR2 are SGHTA and FQGNSA. The V and J ends lost 1 base and 0 bases respectively, with 8 bases between them. CDR3 in DNA: TGTGCCAGCAGCTTAGTGGTAGCCAGCACAGATACGCAGTATTTT. As protein: CASSLVVASTDTQYF.

The chain couples TRBV2 to TRBJ1-4, with 7 bases identical to TRBD1. V trimming: 8 bases; J trimming: 3 bases; junction bases outside the gene matches: 9. From germline, CDR1 is SNHLY and CDR2 FYNNEI. CDR3 length: 15 amino acids. The CDR3 here is CASSRGATSNEKLFF. CDR3 DNA: TGTGCCAGCTCCAGGGGGGCCACTTCTAATGAAAAACTGTTTTTT. Looking up the rest from reference TRBV2 and TRBJ1-4 gives the full variable domain: EPEVTQTPSHQVTQMGQEVILRCVPISNHLYFYWYRQILGQKVEFLVSFYNNEISEKSEIFDDQFSVERPDGSNFTLKIRSTKLEDSAMYFCASSRGATSNEKLFFGSGTQLSVL.

In its sample, this clone was seen a few times. The gene calls are TRBV12-5 and TRBJ2-1, with unresolved D. The CDR3 extends over 11 amino acids. Deletions cut 5 bases from V and 8 bases from J, with 7 bases between. CDR1 is LGHNT and CDR2 is FRNRAP in the germline V gene. The CDR3 coding sequence is TGTGCTAGTGGTACCTATTATGAGCAGTTCTTC. It yields the protein CASGTYYEQFF.

V and J are TRBV6-1 and TRBJ1-5; D is unclear. The CDR3 is made up of 13 amino acids. Per the germline V gene, CDR1 is MNHNS and CDR2 is SASEGT. Trimming removed 0 bases from V and 6 bases from J, with 6 bases in between. CDR3 residues: CASSEAGGQPQHF. Here the CDR3 DNA reads TGTGCCAGCAGTGAAGCGGGAGGTCAGCCCCAGCATTTT.

This chain uses TRBV11-2 with TRBJ2-7, with D unclear. This CDR3 spans 14 amino acids. V lost 4 bases and J 0 bases, leaving 10 bases between the germline ends. CDR1 SGHAT and CDR2 FQNNGV come from the germline V gene. The CDR3 is CASSSLLDSYEQYF. The CDR3 region has the DNA TGTGCCAGCAGCTCCCTTCTCGACTCCTACGAGCAGTACTTC.

This chain uses TRBV27 with TRBJ2-2; possible D gene TRBD2, 5 bases. The germline V and J ends were trimmed by 5 bases and 4 bases, with 14 bases remaining between them. CDR1 MNHEY and CDR2 SMNVEV come from the germline V gene (reference sequence). The CDR3 sequence is 15 residues long. The CDR3 loop is CASSPSPGITGELFF. CDR3 bases: TGTGCCAGCAGTCCTTCCCCGGGGATCACCGGGGAGCTGTTTTTT.

This chain connects TRBV6-4 to TRBJ2-3; TRBD1 matches 7 bases. With 6 bases clipped from V and 2 bases from J, the junction kept 5 bases outside the gene matches. The CDR3 runs 14 residues. The V gene's germline CDR1 is MRHNA and CDR2 SNTAGT. CDR3 coding DNA: TGTGCCAGCAGCCAACAGGGGTACACAGATACGCAGTATTTT. Translated: CASSQQGYTDTQYF.

The V call is TRBV5-5, the J call TRBJ2-5, with D unclear. CDR1 is SGHKS, CDR2 YYEKEE, per germline (reference sequence). V lost 2 bases and J lost 5, with 10 bases in between. The CDR3 is 13 residues long. Here the CDR3 DNA reads TGTGCCAGCAGCTTAAATGTGGGGGAGACCCAGTACTTC. Translation: CASSLNVGETQYF.

The J gene is TRBJ1-1, the V gene TRBV2; no clear D gene. Germline CDR1 and CDR2: SNHLY and FYNNEI. V lost 8 bases and J 0 bases, leaving 4 bases between the germline ends. This CDR3 comprises 11 residues. The CDR3 sequence: CASAMNTEAFF. The CDR3 DNA is TGTGCCAGCGCGATGAACACTGAAGCTTTCTTT.

The chain carries TRBV7-2 and TRBJ2-3, with 8 nucleotides matching TRBD2. Germline assignment: CDR1 SGHTA and CDR2 FQGNSA. V shed 3 bases, J shed 2 bases, and the junction held 4 bases outside the gene matches. CDR3 length: 15 residues. CDR3 sequence: CASSFSGGATDTQYF. The CDR3 DNA sequence: TGTGCCAGCAGCTTTTCCGGGGGGGCCACAGATACGCAGTATTTT.

V is TRBV6-5 and J is TRBJ1-5, with unresolved D. CDR3 length equals 11 residues. CDR1 is MNHEY and CDR2 is SVGAGI in the germline V gene. Trimming pared 7 bases from V and 3 bases from J, leaving 4 bases between. CDR3 loop: CASTNNQPQHF. The CDR3 DNA is TGTGCCAGCACCAACAATCAGCCCCAGCATTTT.

The genes are TRBV9 and TRBJ1-3; D is ambiguous. The CDR3 runs to 13 residues. The germline gives CDR1 SGDLS, CDR2 YYNGEE. Between the trimmed V and J ends, which lost 1 base and 3 bases, there was a span of 5 bases. CDR3 loop: CASSVTDGNTIYF. The CDR3 bases are TGTGCCAGCAGCGTAACAGATGGAAACACCATATATTTT.

This clone was seen only once. This sequence joins TRBV27 and TRBJ1-1; D perhaps matches TRBD1 (6 bases). Germline V gene lookup returns CDR1 MNHEY and CDR2 SMNVEV (reference sequence). V dropped 5 bases and J dropped 4 bases, with 14 bases sitting between them. This CDR3 has 14 residues. This chain's CDR3 is CASSPDRMVTEAFF. In nucleotides, the CDR3 is TGTGCCAGCAGTCCAGACAGGATGGTCACTGAAGCTTTCTTT.

This clone was observed a few times. V is TRBV28 and J is TRBJ1-2, with a weak D call TRBD1 (5 bases). Deletions cut 3 bases from V and 6 bases from J, with 23 bases between. This CDR3 comprises 17 residues. Germline CDR1 is MDHEN and CDR2 is SYDVKM. The DNA of the CDR3 is TGTGCCAGCAGTTTGGCAGGGTTCCAGACACATAGAAATGGCTACACCTTC. It encodes CASSLAGFQTHRNGYTF.

The chain links TRBV5-5 to TRBJ1-1; D is uncertain. With 0 bases removed from V and 5 bases from J, the gap between germline ends came to 17 bases. Germline loops: CDR1 SGHKS, CDR2 YYEKEE (reference sequence). This CDR3 has 16 amino acids. The CDR3 sequence: CASSLGGFVGATEAFF. CDR3 nucleotide sequence: TGTGCCAGCAGCTTGGGGGGTTTCGTGGGTGCTACTGAAGCTTTCTTT.

This clone was counted a single time. The V and J genes are TRBV4-1 and TRBJ1-4; D might be TRBD1 (6 bases). The CDR3 covers 16 residues. The germline V gene has CDR1 MGHRA and CDR2 YSYEKL. With 2 bases removed from V and 2 bases from J, the gap between germline ends came to 12 bases. CDR3 DNA: TGCGCCAGCAGCCAAAGCCCCAGGGGTACTAATGAAAAACTGTTTTTT. Amino acid sequence: CASSQSPRGTNEKLFF.

This clone appeared once. V gene TRBV20-1 combines with J gene TRBJ1-2, with 8 bases identical to TRBD1. Germline V CDR1 and CDR2: DFQATT, SNEGSKA (reference sequence). This CDR3 has 10 amino acids. The trim removed 6 bases at V and 14 bases at J, leaving 8 bases unmatched. In DNA form, the CDR3 reads TGCAGTGCAGCCGGACAGGGACGAACCTTC. Translating gives CSAAGQGRTF.